This T cell receptor (beta chain) originates from a study of Tregs in tolerant kidney transplant recipients. Germline lookup yields CDR1 SGDLS and CDR2 YYNGEE. The CDR3 extends over 15 amino acids. The germline V and J ends were trimmed by 0 bases and 3 bases, with 9 bases remaining between them. Concerning this clone: The antigen remains undetermined.

Study-level results: Some patients' samples used different primers over time, so nucleotide sequences weren't comparable.

The method was immunoSEQ multiplex PCR; TCRdb's version includes in-frame clones alone and lacks a portion of them. The data show more than 70,000 clones, about 91% seen once. Mixed chimerism was transient after nonmyeloablative marrow transplants from related graft donors. The gene calls are TRBV9 and TRBJ1-4, with D tentatively TRBD1 (6 bases). Source: CD4+ T cells from blood (PBMCs), taken 24 months after the transplant. The TCR sequence derives from a human patient who received a combined kidney and bone marrow transplant. The graft donor may be the source of some T cells. The CDR3 coding sequence is TGTGCCAGCAGCGTAGTGGGGGCGGCTAATGAAAAACTGTTTTTT. Amino acid sequence: CASSVVGAANEKLFF.